The 18 T cell receptor beta chains presented below share a single source sample, sequenced in a study of T cell repertoires in cytomegalovirus infection. Antigen specificity for these receptors is unknown. In TCRdb, the reads were re-called with MiXCR into one record per CDR3 protein. Seen here are about 220,000 distinct CDR3 sequences, 35% to 40% observed once, and the top ten hold around 60%. Sequenced material: CD8+ T cells from cultured PBMCs, taken from culture after CMV antigen stimulation. These receptor sequences come from a human donor in good health (CMV status not recorded). Some clones in this sample may be carry-over from other donors' samples.

J is TRBJ1-5 and V is TRBV7-3; no reliable D call. Trimming pared 2 bases from V and 2 bases from J, leaving 13 bases between. The germline V gene encodes CDR1 SGHTA and CDR2 FQGTGA. The CDR3 is 16 residues long. CDR3 coding DNA: TGTGCCAGCAGCTTAGAGTACGGGCAGGGCAATCAGCCCCAGCATTTT. It translates to CASSLEYGQGNQPQHF.

There are a few counts of this clonotype. The chain has TRBV5-4 and TRBJ2-1; 8 bases align to TRBD2. Losses at the gene ends were 0 bases for V and 0 bases for J; bases not matched to a gene: 2. Germline V lookup: CDR1 SGHNT, CDR2 YYREEE (reference sequence). The CDR3 runs 16 residues. The CDR3 sequence: CASSLGTSFSYNEQFF. The CDR3 DNA sequence: TGTGCCAGCAGCTTGGGGACTAGCTTCTCCTACAATGAGCAGTTCTTC.

The genes are TRBV11-3 and TRBJ1-1; TRBD1 aligns across 8 bases. The V gene end was trimmed by 1 base and the J gene end by 5 bases; junction bases not matched to a gene: 6. The CDR3 length is 15 residues. The germline CDR1 and CDR2 sequences are SGHNT and YENEEA. DNA for the CDR3: TGTGCCAGCAGCTTAGCCGATGACAGGGGAACTGAAGCTTTCTTT. This sequence encodes CASSLADDRGTEAFF.

This rearrangement joins TRBV7-9 to TRBJ2-7, with no clear D. The CDR3 runs to 13 residues. Trimming cost V 2 bases and J 3 bases, with 8 bases left between them. The germline gives CDR1 SEHNR, CDR2 FQNEAQ (reference sequence). The chain's CDR3 is CASSLQKDYEQYF. In DNA form, the CDR3 reads TGTGCCAGCAGCTTACAGAAAGACTACGAGCAGTACTTC.

This clonotype came up a few times. This sequence joins TRBV20-1 and TRBJ1-5; 8 positions match TRBD1. This CDR3 has 15 amino acids. Per germline, CDR1 DFQATT and CDR2 SNEGSKA (reference sequence). The CDR3 protein is CRPKGQADSNQPQHF. CDR3 in DNA: TGCAGACCCAAGGGACAGGCAGATAGCAATCAGCCCCAGCATTTT.

The V gene is TRBV12-3 or TRBV12-4, the J gene TRBJ2-1, with 12 bases lining up with TRBD1. The CDR3 extends over 15 amino acids. V dropped 8 bases and J dropped 2; count of bases not matched to a gene: 4. The CDR3, as DNA: TGTGCCAGCTCGGGACAGGGGGCCCCCTACAATGAGCAGTTCTTC. Translating it yields CASSGQGAPYNEQFF.

The chain uses TRBV7-3 and TRBJ1-5; a possible D gene is TRBD1 (5 bases). The CDR3 is 13 amino acids. CDR1 and CDR2 (germline): SGHTA, FQGTGA. The V gene lost 5 bases and the J gene lost 4 bases, with 9 bases spanning the gap. DNA for the CDR3: TGTGCCAGCAGCGTCAACAGGAATCAGCCCCAGCATTTT. Translating it yields CASSVNRNQPQHF.

This clonotype was detected only once. This chain connects TRBV27 to TRBJ2-1, with 13 bases that match TRBD2. CDR3 length: 19 amino acids. The trim removed 5 bases at V and 4 bases at J, leaving 14 bases unmatched. Germline V gene lookup returns CDR1 MNHEY and CDR2 SMNVEV (reference sequence). The CDR3 region is CASSHTSGRAFSPYNEQFF. CDR3 sequence (DNA): TGTGCCAGCAGTCACACTAGCGGGAGGGCCTTTAGCCCTTACAATGAGCAGTTCTTC.

There are a few counts of this clonotype. V and J are TRBV12-3 or TRBV12-4 and TRBJ1-1; TRBD1 is a possible D gene (6 bases). Trimming shortened V by 3 bases and J by 4 bases, and 12 bases separated the two germline ends. The CDR3 covers 14 residues. DNA for the CDR3: TGTGCCAGCAGTTTTGCGGGAGGGGGCACTGAAGCTTTCTTT. It codes for CASSFAGGGTEAFF.

This clonotype was observed many times. This chain uses TRBV4-2 with TRBJ2-7; D uncertain. CDR1 and CDR2 from the germline V gene are LGHNA and YNFKEQ. Trimming pared 0 bases from V and 1 base from J, leaving 10 bases between. This CDR3 has 15 residues. The CDR3: CASSQDRSASYEQYF. The DNA for the CDR3 is TGTGCCAGCAGCCAAGATCGTTCAGCTTCCTACGAGCAGTACTTC.

This chain connects TRBV27 to TRBJ1-2, with TRBD1 matching 10 bases. Per germline, CDR1 MNHEY and CDR2 SMNVEV (reference sequence). Unmatched junction bases numbered 7, after V lost 8 bases and J lost 7 bases. This CDR3 region has 13 residues. The CDR3 DNA reads as TGTGCCAGCGGCTTGGACAGGGGGATTGGCTACACCTTC. This sequence encodes CASGLDRGIGYTF.

V and J are TRBV7-9 and TRBJ1-2; no reliable D call. Trimming pared 1 base from V and 6 bases from J, leaving 9 bases between. The CDR3 totals 13 residues. Germline CDR1 reads SEHNR; CDR2 reads FQNEAQ (reference sequence). CDR3 amino acids: CASSLEPGNGYTF. In nucleotides, the CDR3 is TGTGCCAGCAGCTTAGAACCCGGGAATGGCTACACCTTC.

The rearrangement links TRBV27 to TRBJ2-5; the match to TRBD2 covers 11 bases. The germline V gene encodes CDR1 MNHEY and CDR2 SMNVEV (reference sequence). The junction had 3 bases not matched to a gene; V was cut back by 7 bases and J by 2 bases. The CDR3 loop spans 14 amino acids. Here the CDR3 reads CASMGLAAQETQYF. In nucleotides, the CDR3 is TGTGCCAGCATGGGACTAGCGGCTCAAGAGACCCAGTACTTC.

The chain employs TRBV7-9 and TRBJ1-1; no firm D call. V was clipped by 5 bases and J by 5 bases, with 21 bases between them. From germline, CDR1 is SEHNR and CDR2 FQNEAQ (reference sequence). This CDR3 is 16 amino acids long. The CDR3 DNA reads as TGTGCCAGCAGCCCTCAGGTGGGATCAAGGTGGACTGAAGCTTTCTTT. Translated, it gives CASSPQVGSRWTEAFF. The full variable domain, completed using reference TRBV7-9 and TRBJ1-1, is DTGVSQNPRHKITKRGQNVTFRCDPISEHNRLYWYRQTLGQGPEFLTYFQNEAQLEKSRLLSDRFSAERPKGSFSTLEIQRTEQGDSAMYLCASSPQVGSRWTEAFFGQGTRLTVV.

The chain joins TRBV12-3 or TRBV12-4 to TRBJ2-5; D is perhaps TRBD1 or TRBD2 (7 bases each). Trimming cost V 3 bases and J 4 bases, with 15 bases left between them. This CDR3 comprises 15 residues. The CDR3 DNA follows: TGTGCCAGCAGTTTCATCTCAGGGGGGGGAGAGACCCAGTACTTC. Its protein product is CASSFISGGGETQYF.

This rearrangement joins TRBV4-2 to TRBJ2-1, with TRBD2 matching 14 bases. The V segment lost 1 base and the J segment 0 bases; nucleotides outside the gene matches: 8. Per the germline V gene, CDR1 is LGHNA and CDR2 is YNFKEQ. This CDR3 spans 20 amino acids. The CDR3 coding sequence is TGTGCCAGCAGCCAAGGAGGACTAGCGGGAGGTCGGGGCTCCTACAATGAGCAGTTCTTC. Translating it yields CASSQGGLAGGRGSYNEQFF.

The chain uses TRBV4-1 and TRBJ1-1, with D perhaps TRBD1 (5 bases). The CDR3 is 15 amino acids. Germline CDR1 reads MGHRA; CDR2 reads YSYEKL. Between the trimmed V and J ends, which lost 3 bases and 4 bases, there was a span of 15 bases. CDR3 amino acids: CASSHALPGGTEAFF. CDR3 DNA sequence: TGCGCCAGCAGCCATGCTCTCCCTGGGGGCACTGAAGCTTTCTTT.

This clonotype was counted at least ten times. The J gene is TRBJ2-7, the V gene TRBV4-2; no reliable D call. Between the trimmed V and J ends, which lost 0 bases and 3 bases, there was a span of 12 bases. This CDR3 is built from 15 residues. Germline assignment: CDR1 LGHNA and CDR2 YNFKEQ. The CDR3 region is CASSQDKPASYEQYF. CDR3 coding DNA: TGTGCCAGCAGCCAAGATAAGCCCGCAAGCTACGAGCAGTACTTC.